Listed below are T cell receptor beta chains from one sample, sequenced in a study of OX40 agonist ivuxolimab in advanced cancers. Repertoires were generated with immunoSEQ multiplex PCR, while TCRdb's copy carries only in-frame clones and drops some. The sample lists some 66,000 clones; approximately 88% were seen once. Sample: CD4+ or CD8+ T cells sorted from blood, taken in a trial of the OX40 agonist ivuxolimab. These receptors all stem from an adult with an advanced solid tumor such as melanoma, head and neck, liver or kidney cancer. Each CDR3 is given with its conserved first and last residue. A D gene is named only where the DNA matches it firmly. The size of a clone is reported for some rows only, either as once, few or many, or as a class for expanded clones.

.	14	.	TRBJ2-7	TRBV13	CASSLRRETYEQYF	TGTGCCAGCAGCTTACGTCGGGAGACGTACGAGCAGTACTTC
TRBD1	17	.	TRBJ1-1	TRBV5-4	CASSLGGQGAERTEAFF	TGTGCCAGCAGCCTCGGGGGACAGGGGGCTGAGCGGACTGAAGCTTTCTTT
TRBD1	14	few	TRBJ1-5	TRBV6-1	CASSAGTAFQPQHF	TGTGCCAGCAGTGCCGGGACAGCTTTCCAGCCCCAGCATTTT
TRBD1	14	.	TRBJ2-1	TRBV19	CASRRTGVRDEQFF	TGTGCCAGTAGGAGGACAGGGGTTCGAGATGAGCAGTTCTTC
.	15	.	TRBJ2-1	TRBV19	CASSIGGALPGEQFF	TGTGCCAGTAGTATAGGGGGGGCCCTCCCGGGTGAGCAGTTCTTC
.	13	.	TRBJ1-1	TRBV7-3	CASSLSGNTEAFF	TGTGCCAGCAGCTTATCAGGGAACACTGAAGCTTTCTTT
.	13	few	TRBJ1-1	TRBV7-9	CASTPGGNTEAFF	TGTGCCAGCACCCCGGGAGGGAACACTGAAGCTTTCTTT
TRBD1	17	.	TRBJ1-1	TRBV5-1	CASSSPGTGALNTEAFF	TGCGCCAGCAGCTCGCCCGGGACAGGGGCCCTCAACACTGAAGCTTTCTTT
.	15	.	TRBJ1-3	TRBV7-9	CASSLGANSRNTIYF	TGTGCCAGCAGCTTAGGGGCGAATTCTAGAAACACCATATATTTT
TRBD1	16	.	TRBJ2-2	TRBV10-2	CASRPGQLSPTGELFF	TGCGCCAGCAGACCGGGACAGCTCTCTCCCACCGGGGAGCTGTTTTTT
.	17	once	TRBJ2-4	TRBV15	CATSRVFEGMGKNIQYF	TGTGCCACCAGCAGAGTTTTTGAGGGAATGGGCAAAAACATTCAGTACTTC
.	17	.	TRBJ1-3	TRBV19	CASSMILSAGKGNTIYF	TGTGCCAGTAGTATGATCCTGTCCGCAGGGAAAGGAAACACCATATATTTT
TRBD1	14	.	TRBJ1-2	TRBV9	CASSVGGGLYGYTF	TGTGCCAGCAGCGTAGGAGGGGGCCTGTATGGCTACACCTTC
TRBD1	15	.	TRBJ2-2	TRBV5-1	CASSKTGFVTGELFF	TGCGCCAGCAGCAAGACAGGGTTCGTGACCGGGGAGCTGTTTTTT
.	13	.	TRBJ2-5	TRBV5-1	CASGRGWGETQYF	TGCGCCAGCGGCCGGGGGTGGGGAGAGACCCAGTACTTC
.	14	.	TRBJ1-4	TRBV5-1	CASSFGRRGEKLFF	TGCGCCAGCAGCTTCGGGAGGAGGGGCGAAAAACTGTTTTTT
.	14	.	TRBJ1-1	TRBV21-1	CASTLGPLNTEAFF	TGTGCCAGCACCCTAGGACCCCTGAACACTGAAGCTTTCTTT
TRBD1	14	few	TRBJ1-2	TRBV6-1	CASSERTGGYGYTF	TGTGCCAGCAGTGAACGGACAGGGGGCTATGGCTACACCTTC
.	12	.	TRBJ2-3	TRBV2	CASSDRDGTQYF	TGTGCCAGCAGTGACAGGGATGGTACGCAGTATTTT
.	14	.	TRBJ2-4	TRBV28	CASSSVRGKNIQYF	TGTGCCAGCAGTTCCGTCCGGGGCAAAAACATTCAGTACTTC
.	14	.	TRBJ1-6	TRBV10-1	CASSAGVSNSPLHF	TGCGCCAGCAGTGCTGGGGTCTCGAATTCACCCCTCCACTTT
.	14	.	TRBJ2-7	TRBV5-1	CASSLAPGPYEQYF	TGCGCCAGCAGCTTGGCGCCAGGACCCTACGAGCAGTACTTC
TRBD1	18	.	TRBJ1-5	TRBV9	CASSAGTGVDYSNQPQHF	TGTGCCAGCAGCGCCGGGACAGGGGTCGACTATAGCAATCAGCCCCAGCATTTT
.	13	once	TRBJ1-1	TRBV27	CASSPHGTTEAFF	TGTGCCAGCAGTCCGCATGGGACCACTGAAGCTTTCTTT
.	14	.	TRBJ2-7	TRBV9	CASSVGGAENEQYF	TGTGCCAGCAGCGTAGGAGGGGCCGAAAACGAGCAGTACTTC